In this sample, the clone carrying this TCR beta chain turned up many times. For ophthalmopathy patients, the Clinical Activity Score was at least 3 and the NOSPECS grade at least 4; duration was under 3 months. Using more than 8 ml of fresh peripheral blood, PBMCs were prepared. The sample originates from a study of T cells in Graves' hyperthyroidism and ophthalmopathy. Amplification targeted TCR beta CDR3 regions from RNA transcripts. With the HTBI primer set, the TCR CDR3 went through a first round of RT-PCR. A single record per CDR3 protein comes from TCRdb applying MiXCR to the multiplex PCR reads. The table lists some 500,000 distinct CDR3 sequences, around 22% of them singletons. This CDR3 region has 15 residues. J lost 1 base, V lost 6 bases, and 11 bases had no gene match. Germline loops: CDR1 DFQATT, CDR2 SNEGSKA (reference sequence).

The sequencing input was blood. The chain combines TRBV20-1 with TRBJ2-7; 8 bases map to TRBD1. This sequence was found in a woman aged 30 to 39 with Graves' ophthalmopathy. The CDR3, as DNA: TGCAGTGCCTCCACGGACAGGGTTCTTTCCTACGAGCAGTACTTC. Its translation is CSASTDRVLSYEQYF.